This entry concerns a single TCR beta chain. Its antigen remains unknown. The data derive from a study of T cell responses to AZD1222 COVID-19 vaccine. General study results and limits: Mostly white British, mostly female donors; authors suggested clonal diversity may be underestimated.

Profiling relied on immunoSEQ multiplex PCR, and the TCRdb table lists in-frame clones only, not all of them. The table lists more than 150,000 clones, approximately 90% of them singletons. The source of this sequence is an adult in good health. The sample consisted of peripheral blood, taken on day 0 of AZD1222 vaccination.

Written as DNA, the CDR3 is TGTGCCTGGAGTGTTGCCGGGATCTACGAGCAGTACTTC. It yields the protein CAWSVAGIYEQYF. The chain recombines TRBV30 with TRBJ2-7; D is possibly TRBD2 (5 bases). The CDR3 is 13 residues long. V was clipped by 0 bases and J by 3 bases, with 9 bases between them. The germline V gene has CDR1 GTSNPN and CDR2 SVGIG (reference sequence).